This TCR delta chain appears in the sequencing data of a study of γδ T cells in repeated Plasmodium falciparum infection. Background on the study: Each infection was followed by sampling at 21 days, plus baseline and some pre-infection draws. Overall study results and limits: Vdelta2-negative gammadelta repertoires appeared less diverse and less shared in Malian than Australian children.

Flow sorting of PBMC yielded separate Vgamma9/Vdelta2+ and Vdelta2-negative gammadelta T cell populations for bulk repertoire analysis. TCRdb called clones anew from the multiplex PCR reads with CATT. The table has approximately 93,000 delta-chain clones, over 0.9% seen once; the top ten hold approximately 9.6%. CDR1 and CDR2 from the germline V gene are TSWWSYY and QGS. There are 17 residues in the CDR3. This clone was seen a few times. Its target is unknown. One base separates it from a far larger clone, so it is likely a read error. Distinct nucleotide sequences in the sample also encode this CDR3. This rearrangement joins TRDV1 to TRDJ1; the match to TRDD3 covers 9 bases. No J gene was available from TCRdb, and it was assigned here by a germline match of the DNA. This TCR came from a pool of human donors (malaria-infected and uninfected, not separated). Material for sequencing was gamma-delta T cells from blood. CDR3 DNA sequence: TGTGCCCTTGGGGAACCGGGGGATACCCCCTCCACCGATAAACTCATCTTT. Its protein product is CALGEPGDTPSTDKLIF.